One sample yielded the 17 T cell receptor beta chains listed below, sequenced in a study of CD8+CD57+ T cells in acquired aplastic anemia. Researchers used genomic DNA as the template to profile TCR beta VDJ and CDR3. One entry per CDR3 protein results from TCRdb running MiXCR on the reads. The sample lists some 140,000 distinct CDR3 sequences; roughly half were seen once. Patients included in sequencing had previously demonstrated CD8+CD57+ cell expansion by flow cytometry. Material: sorted CD4+, CD8+, or CD8+CD57+ T cells (not recorded which) from PBMCs. These receptor sequences come from a human donor with aplastic anemia.

This chain connects TRBV20-1 to TRBJ1-2; the match to TRBD1 covers 8 bases. In germline, CDR1 is DFQATT, CDR2 SNEGSKA (reference sequence). The J segment lost 4 bases and the V segment lost 8 bases, leaving 9 bases of the junction unmatched. The length of the CDR3 is 13 residues. CDR3 nucleotide sequence: TGCAGTATTCCGCTGGGACAGGTCTATGGCTACACCTTC. It translates to CSIPLGQVYGYTF.

On this clonotype: Relative to the germline gene, one junction end is altered; a read error may explain this. The chain carries TRBV10-2 and TRBJ2-1; 8 nucleotides line up with TRBD2. The germline gives CDR1 WSHSY, CDR2 SAAADI. The CDR3 spans 13 residues. The CDR3 DNA sequence: TGCGCCAGCGGGCCCAACGGGAGGGATGAGCCGTGCTTC. Amino acid sequence: CASGPNGRDEPCF.

This clonotype was recorded at least ten times. This rearrangement joins TRBV6-1 to TRBJ2-7; D is undetermined. Trimming removed 3 bases at V and 2 bases at J, with 8 bases between. Germline V lookup: CDR1 MNHNS, CDR2 SASEGT. The length of the CDR3 is 13 residues. This CDR3 is CASSDVAAYEQYF. Here the CDR3 DNA reads TGTGCCAGCAGTGACGTGGCCGCCTACGAGCAGTACTTC.

This clonotype was observed a few times. The chain uses TRBV25-1 and TRBJ1-3; D call uncertain. Germline CDR1 is MGHDK and CDR2 is SYGVNS. Trimming removed 6 bases from V and 0 bases from J, with 12 bases in between. CDR3 length: 15 amino acids. CDR3 in DNA: TGTGCCAGCAGGGACCGGACCCTCTCTGGAAACACCATATATTTT. It translates to CASRDRTLSGNTIYF.

This clonotype was found many times. The chain uses TRBV7-9 and TRBJ2-5; D perhaps matches TRBD2 (5 bases). Per germline, CDR1 SEHNR and CDR2 FQNEAQ (reference sequence). The V end lost 2 bases, the J end lost 9 bases, and 16 bases lay between the germline ends. This CDR3 spans 14 amino acids. This CDR3 reads CASSLILVPEAQYF. The CDR3 region has the DNA TGTGCCAGCAGCTTAATTTTAGTCCCGGAGGCCCAGTACTTC.

Worth noting for this clonotype: This clone may be a read error of a much larger clone one base away. The V gene is TRBV7-9, the J gene TRBJ1-2; TRBD1 might be the D (5 bases). The CDR3 spans 12 residues. CDR1 is SEHNR and CDR2 is FQNEAQ in the germline V gene (reference sequence). Trimming took off 5 bases at V and 6 bases at J, with 10 bases between the two ends. CDR3 sequence: CASSRDPHGYTF. The CDR3 region has the DNA TGTGCCAGCAGCCGGGACCCGCATGGCTACACCTTC.

The chain is built from TRBV12-3 or TRBV12-4 and TRBJ2-5, with D uncertain. The CDR3 sequence is 10 residues long. Deletions cut 8 bases from V and 7 bases from J, with 8 bases between. DNA of the CDR3: TGTGCCAGCGGACCGGGGACCCAGTACTTC. Translation gives CASGPGTQYF.

V usage is TRBV7-9 and J usage is TRBJ1-1; 8 positions match TRBD1. V gave up 5 bases and J gave up 4 bases; unmatched junction bases: 3. Germline CDR1 is SEHNR and CDR2 is FQNEAQ (reference sequence). The CDR3 spans 13 residues. In DNA, the CDR3 is TGTGCCAGCAGCGGGGACAGGTTCACTGAAGCTTTCTTT. It codes for CASSGDRFTEAFF.

The CDR3 region has the DNA TGTGCCAGCAGTGAATATAAAGCGGGAGGGCCCGGGAATGAGCAGTTCTTC. It is translated as CASSEYKAGGPGNEQFF. The chain joins TRBV25-1 to TRBJ2-1, with 10 bases identical to TRBD2. The CDR3 is 17 residues long. Germline trimming cut 0 bases from V and 7 bases from J; bases unmatched to any gene: 9. CDR1 MGHDK and CDR2 SYGVNS come from the germline V gene.

For this clonotype: A much larger clone differs from this one at a single base, so this may be a read error. The rearrangement joins TRBV9 to TRBJ2-7, with 12 bases matching TRBD1. Germline CDR1 SGDLS, CDR2 YYNGEE. The CDR3 contains 15 residues. V lost 4 bases to trimming and J lost 6 bases; unmatched junction nucleotides: 8. CDR3 sequence (DNA): TGTGCCAGCAGCCCGGGGACAGGGGGCGAATGCGAGCAGTACTTC. It specifies CASSPGTGGECEQYF.

This chain links TRBV15 with TRBJ2-7; 7 bases are shared with TRBD1. CDR1 is LNHNV and CDR2 is YYDKDF in the germline V gene (reference sequence). Trimming cost V 0 bases and J 3 bases; bases outside gene matches: 2. CDR3 length: 14 residues. The CDR3 loop reads CATSRDQGVYEQYF. Written as DNA, the CDR3 is TGTGCCACCAGCAGAGATCAGGGGGTCTACGAGCAGTACTTC. Combining the CDR3 with reference TRBV15 and TRBJ2-7 gives the whole variable domain DAMVIQNPRYQVTQFGKPVTLSCSQTLNHNVMYWYQQKSSQAPKLLFHYYDKDFNNEADTPDNFQSRRPNTSFCFLDIRSPGLGDTAMYLCATSRDQGVYEQYFGPGTRLTVT.

This clonotype is a singleton in its sample. The rearrangement uses TRBV4-1 and TRBJ2-1, with TRBD2 matching over 12 bases. Germline CDR1 and CDR2: MGHRA and YSYEKL. There are 16 residues in the CDR3. The V segment lost 3 bases and the J segment 5 bases; nucleotides outside the gene matches: 5. The CDR3 DNA is TGCGCCAGCAGCCAGGATCCTAGCGGGGGGGACAATGAGCAGTTCTTC. Translation: CASSQDPSGGDNEQFF.

Of note for this clonotype: A much larger clone lies a single base off, so this may be a read error. Here the CDR3 omits its conserved ending phenylalanine or tryptophan, so a read error is the likely source. This rearrangement joins TRBV6-1 to TRBJ2-7; D call uncertain. The CDR3 runs to 13 residues. V gave up 6 bases and J gave up 0 bases, with 9 bases separating them. The germline gives CDR1 MNHNS, CDR2 SASEGT. DNA for the CDR3: TGTGCCAGCAGCTCCTACGACTCCTACGAGCAGTACCTC. Protein: CASSSYDSYEQYL.

This clonotype showed up many times. This chain joins TRBV2 and TRBJ2-7; no clear D gene. V lost 4 bases and J 4 bases, leaving 26 bases between the germline ends. The CDR3 loop spans 18 amino acids. Germline values: CDR1 SNHLY, CDR2 FYNNEI. The CDR3 sequence: CASSVSWAAPSESYEQYF. CDR3 in DNA: TGTGCCAGCAGTGTGAGCTGGGCCGCCCCTTCTGAGTCTTACGAGCAGTACTTC.

The rearrangement uses TRBV5-1 and TRBJ2-3; D is undetermined. The ends were cut back, 0 bases at V and 1 base at J, with 6 bases in the middle. The length of the CDR3 is 14 residues. CDR1 SGHRS and CDR2 YFSETQ come from the germline V gene. CDR3 sequence (DNA): TGCGCCAGCAGCTTGGGCCATCGCACAGATACGCAGTATTTT. Its protein is CASSLGHRTDTQYF.

This chain uses TRBV9 with TRBJ2-7, with D tentatively TRBD1 or TRBD2 (7 bases each). The CDR3 contains 18 residues. V gave up 4 bases and J gave up 0 bases, with 23 bases separating them. The germline CDR1 and CDR2 sequences are SGDLS and YYNGEE. Here the CDR3 reads CASSPRGSGTASSYEQYF. In DNA form, the CDR3 reads TGTGCCAGCAGCCCCAGGGGGAGCGGGACAGCAAGCTCCTACGAGCAGTACTTC.

This clonotype showed up just once. This chain links TRBV10-2 with TRBJ2-1; 11 nucleotides align to TRBD1. The germline CDR1 and CDR2 sequences are WSHSY and SAAADI. This CDR3 comprises 16 residues. The V gene end was trimmed by 4 bases and the J gene end by 8 bases; junction bases not matched to a gene: 10. As DNA, the CDR3 is TGCGCCAGCAGTGTGGGAGTGGACAGGGGGCGGGATGAGCAGTTCTTC. It codes for CASSVGVDRGRDEQFF.